The 22 T cell receptor beta chains in this list originate from one sample, sequenced in a study of early T cells in non-severe SARS-CoV-2 infection. One entry per CDR3 protein, called by TCRdb with MiXCR from the 5' RACE reads. Among about 110,000 distinct CDR3 sequences listed, 10% to 15% were seen once. Sequenced material: whole blood, taken at baseline. These receptor sequences come from an adult who was a healthcare worker with PCR-confirmed SARS-CoV-2 infection or an uninfected control (not recorded which).

The rearrangement uses TRBV11-2 and TRBJ1-1; D gene unclear. Trimming removed 11 bases at V and 2 bases at J, with 12 bases between. Germline lookup yields CDR1 SGHAT and CDR2 FQNNGV. This CDR3 has 12 residues. CDR3 DNA sequence: TGTGCCCCCAGGAGGCTAAACACTGAAGCTTTCTTT. Its translation: CAPRRLNTEAFF.

This clonotype was seen a few times. V gene TRBV20-1 combines with J gene TRBJ1-4, with a possible D match to TRBD1 (5 bases). V dropped 3 bases and J dropped 11 bases, with 19 bases sitting between them. The CDR3 spans 14 residues. Germline CDR1 and CDR2: DFQATT and SNEGSKA (reference sequence). The CDR3 DNA follows: TGCAGTGCTAGCCGGGGCCAACTCACGGATAAACTGTTTTTT. This translates into CSASRGQLTDKLFF.

The chain recombines TRBV2 with TRBJ2-1; D not certain. The CDR3 runs 15 residues. The V end lost 1 base, the J end lost 0 bases, and 7 bases lay between the germline ends. The germline V gene encodes CDR1 SNHLY and CDR2 FYNNEI. Written as DNA, the CDR3 is TGTGCCAGCAGTGAAGGCGAGAGCTCCTACAATGAGCAGTTCTTC. This codes for CASSEGESSYNEQFF.

This clonotype has more than one count but fewer than ten. This chain uses TRBV5-4 with TRBJ2-7, with D possibly being TRBD2 (5 bases). The CDR3 is 13 residues long. Germline V gives CDR1 SGHNT, CDR2 YYREEE (reference sequence). With 0 bases removed from V and 6 bases from J, the gap between germline ends came to 10 bases. In DNA form, the CDR3 reads TGTGCCAGCAGCTTGGAGGACTTGGCCGAGCAGTACTTC. Translation gives CASSLEDLAEQYF.

The chain carries TRBV29-1 and TRBJ2-3; D could derive from TRBD1 or TRBD2 (5 bases each). The germline V gene has CDR1 SQVTM and CDR2 ANQGSEA. The CDR3 contains 16 residues. With 3 bases removed from V and 0 bases from J, the gap between germline ends came to 16 bases. CDR3 coding DNA: TGCAGCGTTGATGAGGGGATATTTCCTAGCACAGATACGCAGTATTTT. Its translation is CSVDEGIFPSTDTQYF.

This clonotype appeared many times. The chain recombines TRBV5-1 with TRBJ2-2; 10 positions agree with TRBD2. Germline V CDR1 and CDR2: SGHRS, YFSETQ. J lost 4 bases, V lost 0 bases, and 3 bases had no gene match. This CDR3 region has 16 residues. CDR3 region: CASSLDLAGVTGELFF. CDR3 DNA sequence: TGCGCCAGCAGCTTGGATCTAGCGGGAGTCACCGGGGAGCTGTTTTTT.

This clonotype came up many times. This sequence joins TRBV20-1 and TRBJ1-5, with D tentatively TRBD1 (5 bases). V was clipped by 5 bases and J by 5 bases, with 19 bases between them. CDR1 and CDR2 (germline): DFQATT, SNEGSKA (reference sequence). The CDR3 extends over 15 amino acids. For the CDR3, the DNA is TGCAGTGCTCAGCCTCGGGACTGGTACGATCAGCCCCAGCATTTT. Amino acid sequence: CSAQPRDWYDQPQHF.

V usage is TRBV7-2 and J usage is TRBJ2-5; D is possibly TRBD2 (6 bases). Trimming cost V 0 bases and J 2 bases, with 10 bases left between them. The CDR3 totals 15 residues. From germline, CDR1 is SGHTA and CDR2 FQGNSA. The CDR3: CASSLAGGRQETQYF. The CDR3 nucleotides read TGTGCCAGCAGCTTAGCGGGAGGAAGACAAGAGACCCAGTACTTC.

This clonotype came up a few times. The chain couples TRBV27 to TRBJ1-4; 8 bases are shared with TRBD1. Germline CDR1 and CDR2: MNHEY and SMNVEV (reference sequence). The CDR3 length is 15 residues. J lost 6 bases, V lost 5 bases, and 8 bases had no gene match. The CDR3 coding sequence is TGTGCCAGCAGTAATGGACAGGGTAGTTATGAAAAACTGTTTTTT. This translates into CASSNGQGSYEKLFF.

This chain joins TRBV20-1 and TRBJ1-3; D may be TRBD1 (5 bases). This CDR3 spans 15 amino acids. Germline V lookup: CDR1 DFQATT, CDR2 SNEGSKA (reference sequence). V was clipped by 3 bases and J by 2 bases, with 14 bases between them. The CDR3 DNA sequence: TGCAGTGCTAGCCCCCCGCGAGGGGCTGGAAACACCATATATTTT. Its protein product is CSASPPRGAGNTIYF.

The chain joins TRBV10-3 to TRBJ2-7, with D unclear. The CDR3 runs to 13 residues. With 8 bases removed from V and 7 bases from J, the gap between germline ends came to 18 bases. The germline V gene has CDR1 ENHRY and CDR2 SYGVKD. The CDR3: CAIGPDKRAEQYF. CDR3 sequence (DNA): TGTGCCATCGGTCCGGATAAAAGGGCGGAGCAGTACTTC.

The CDR3 DNA reads TGTGCCAGCAGTGCGGGGCAGGATAATGAAAAACTGTTTTTT. Residues: CASSAGQDNEKLFF. The chain carries TRBV25-1 and TRBJ1-4; tentatively, D is TRBD1 (5 bases). Germline lookup yields CDR1 MGHDK and CDR2 SYGVNS. Trimming shortened V by 4 bases and J by 4 bases, and 10 bases separated the two germline ends. The length of the CDR3 is 14 residues.

This clonotype was counted at least ten times. The chain joins TRBV20-1 to TRBJ2-3; D is possibly TRBD1 or TRBD2 (5 bases each). Per the germline V gene, CDR1 is DFQATT and CDR2 is SNEGSKA (reference sequence). The CDR3 contains 17 residues. V lost 3 bases and J 0 bases, leaving 19 bases between the germline ends. In nucleotides, the CDR3 is TGCAGTGCTAGGGGGGATCCCAGTCTCACTAGCACAGATACGCAGTATTTT. It specifies CSARGDPSLTSTDTQYF.

This clonotype was seen ten or more times. The chain combines TRBV6-1 with TRBJ1-4; D may be TRBD1 (5 bases). This CDR3 comprises 15 residues. V was cut by 3 bases and J by 8 bases, with 16 bases left in between. The germline gives CDR1 MNHNS, CDR2 SASEGT. The CDR3 DNA reads as TGTGCCAGCAGTGATTTCCAGGGAGCAGGAGAAAAACTGTTTTTT. Its protein product is CASSDFQGAGEKLFF.

This chain connects TRBV15 to TRBJ1-1; D remains ambiguous. Trimming cost V 1 base and J 3 bases, with 9 bases left between them. CDR1 is LNHNV, CDR2 YYDKDF, per germline (reference sequence). CDR3 length: 14 amino acids. The CDR3 spells CATSRASGDTEAFF. The CDR3 DNA reads as TGTGCCACCAGCAGAGCGAGTGGAGACACTGAAGCTTTCTTT.

This chain joins TRBV29-1 and TRBJ2-2, with D hard to call. This CDR3 is 12 amino acids long. The germline gives CDR1 SQVTM, CDR2 ANQGSEA. V dropped 4 bases and J dropped 5 bases, with 8 bases sitting between them. The chain's CDR3 is CSVGGSTGELFF. Here the CDR3 DNA reads TGCAGCGTTGGGGGTTCAACCGGGGAGCTGTTTTTT.

The sample holds a few counts of this clonotype. The genes are TRBV9 and TRBJ2-1; D not certain. CDR3 length: 11 amino acids. Looked up from germline, CDR1 is SGDLS and CDR2 is YYNGEE. V was cut by 0 bases and J by 8 bases, with 3 bases left in between. For the CDR3, the DNA is TGTGCCAGCAGCGTAGGGTATGAGCAGTTCTTC. This encodes CASSVGYEQFF.

The V and J genes are TRBV5-6 and TRBJ2-1; TRBD1 aligns across 12 bases. The germline V gene has CDR1 SGHDT and CDR2 YYEEEE. The V gene end was trimmed by 2 bases and the J gene end by 8 bases; junction bases not matched to a gene: 2. This CDR3 is 14 amino acids long. In nucleotides, the CDR3 is TGTGCCAGCAGCTTTGGGACAGGGGGCCATGAGCAGTTCTTC. It yields the protein CASSFGTGGHEQFF.

CDR3 sequence: CASSFLLAEAFF. CDR3 DNA: TGTGCCAGCAGCTTCCTTCTCGCTGAAGCTTTCTTT. The chain joins TRBV11-1 to TRBJ1-1; D gene unclear. Per germline, CDR1 SGHAT and CDR2 FQDESV (reference sequence). The CDR3 runs to 12 residues. V lost 3 bases to trimming and J lost 6 bases, with 8 bases between them. Drawing the rest from reference TRBV11-1 and TRBJ1-1, the complete variable domain is EAEVAQSPRYKITEKSQAVAFWCDPISGHATLYWYRQILGQGPELLVQFQDESVVDDSQLPKDRFSAERLKGVDSTLKIQPAELGDSAMYLCASSFLLAEAFFGQGTRLTVV.

The gene calls are TRBV9 and TRBJ2-1; D is perhaps TRBD2 (6 bases). CDR1 SGDLS and CDR2 YYNGEE come from the germline V gene. The V and J ends lost 1 base and 0 bases respectively, with 11 bases between them. This CDR3 region has 16 residues. CDR3 amino acids: CASSVRVADSYNEQFF. The CDR3 nucleotides read TGTGCCAGCAGCGTACGGGTAGCGGACTCCTACAATGAGCAGTTCTTC.

This clonotype was seen many times. The rearrangement uses TRBV29-1 and TRBJ1-1; no definite D call. Germline CDR1 and CDR2: SQVTM and ANQGSEA. Trimming cost V 2 bases and J 3 bases, with 7 bases left between them. This CDR3 spans 12 amino acids. The CDR3 sequence is CSVEFRDTEAFF. For the CDR3, the DNA is TGCAGCGTTGAATTTCGGGACACTGAAGCTTTCTTT.

The rearrangement links TRBV6-6 to TRBJ1-2, with 7 bases fitting TRBD1. J was trimmed by 4 bases and V by 6 bases; bases with no gene match: 11. The germline gives CDR1 MNHNY, CDR2 SVGAGI (reference sequence). The CDR3 runs to 15 residues. CDR3 region: CASRETGRGSYGYTF. CDR3 DNA sequence: TGTGCCAGCAGAGAGACAGGGAGGGGAAGCTATGGCTACACCTTC.